A single sample gave rise to the 23 T cell receptor beta chains below, sequenced in a study of blood T cell repertoires in COVID-19. Libraries were prepared by immunoSEQ multiplex PCR; TCRdb keeps only in-frame clonotypes and omits some of them. The repertoire holds a few hundred thousand clones, about 90% seen once, with less than 3% in the top ten. The sample taken for sequencing was PBMCs or T cells enriched from blood (not recorded which). Receptors were obtained from a woman aged 45-65 years who had been exposed to COVID-19.

This chain links TRBV7-9 with TRBJ1-1, with D unresolved. Germline lookup yields CDR1 SEHNR and CDR2 FQNEAQ (reference sequence). The length of the CDR3 is 10 residues. Trimming removed 3 bases from V and 6 bases from J, with 2 bases in between. This chain's CDR3 is CASSFAEAFF. The CDR3 coding sequence is TGTGCCAGCAGCTTCGCTGAAGCTTTCTTT.

Only one count was recorded for this clone. The chain links TRBV5-1 to TRBJ2-7; perhaps TRBD1 as D (5 bases). This CDR3 is built from 13 residues. From germline, CDR1 is SGHRS and CDR2 YFSETQ. The germline V and J ends were trimmed by 1 base and 5 bases, with 10 bases remaining between them. CDR3 protein: CASSLYRLDEQYF. The CDR3 bases are TGCGCCAGCAGCTTGTACAGGCTCGACGAGCAGTACTTC.

The chain has TRBV4-2 and TRBJ1-6; 10 bases fit TRBD1. V was clipped by 3 bases and J by 11 bases; unmatched bases: 4. Germline V gives CDR1 LGHNA, CDR2 YNFKEQ. The CDR3 extends over 14 amino acids. CDR3 loop: CASSQEGQGAPLHF. The CDR3 DNA is TGTGCCAGCAGCCAGGAAGGACAGGGGGCACCCCTCCACTTT.

This clone has more than one count but fewer than ten. The chain recombines TRBV15 with TRBJ2-3, with 12 bases lining up with TRBD2. The CDR3 is 15 residues long. V shed 4 bases and J 5 bases; nucleotides not matched to a gene: 4. Germline CDR1 is LNHNV and CDR2 is YYDKDF (reference sequence). The CDR3: CATSNRLAGVDTQYF. The CDR3 bases are TGTGCCACCAGCAATAGACTAGCGGGGGTAGATACGCAGTATTTT. Full variable domain (outside the CDR3, taken from reference TRBV15 and TRBJ2-3): DAMVIQNPRYQVTQFGKPVTLSCSQTLNHNVMYWYQQKSSQAPKLLFHYYDKDFNNEADTPDNFQSRRPNTSFCFLDIRSPGLGDTAMYLCATSNRLAGVDTQYFGPGTRLTVL.

The V gene is TRBV4-1, the J gene TRBJ2-3; the D is unclear. The CDR3 spans 14 residues. Trimming shortened V by 0 bases and J by 6 bases, and 10 bases separated the two germline ends. Germline assignment: CDR1 MGHRA and CDR2 YSYEKL. CDR3 DNA sequence: TGCGCCAGCAGCCAAGACCCCAAGAGCGATACGCAGTATTTT. This sequence encodes CASSQDPKSDTQYF.

The chain recombines TRBV7-2 with TRBJ2-2; TRBD1 matches 7 bases. The CDR3 totals 17 residues. V gave up 1 base and J gave up 7 bases; unmatched junction bases: 12. Germline V CDR1 and CDR2: SGHTA, FQGNSA. CDR3 region: CASSLEVLGGEDGELFF. The CDR3 region has the DNA TGTGCCAGCAGCTTAGAGGTGTTAGGGGGCGAAGACGGGGAGCTGTTTTTT.

Concerning this clone itself: This clone may be a read error of a much larger clone one base away. Other nucleotide sequences in the sample specify the same CDR3. The chain employs TRBV4-1 and TRBJ2-6, with TRBD2 as a possible D gene (5 bases). Germline V gives CDR1 MGHRA, CDR2 YSYEKL. Trimming took 0 bases from V and 1 from J, leaving 7 bases between them. CDR3 length: 16 amino acids. The CDR3 reads CASSQDSASGANVLTF. Here the CDR3 DNA reads TGCGCCAGCAGCCAAGATAGCGCGTCTGGGGCCAACGTCCTGACTTTC.

This chain joins TRBV4-1 and TRBJ2-7; tentative D call: TRBD2 (6 bases). Trimming left V 4 bases short and J 0 bases short, with 10 bases between. The CDR3 sequence is 14 residues long. The V gene's germline CDR1 is MGHRA and CDR2 YSYEKL. In nucleotides, the CDR3 is TGCGCCAGCAGCCTACGGGAGTACTCCTACGAGCAGTACTTC. Its protein is CASSLREYSYEQYF.

The chain uses TRBV7-2 and TRBJ1-6; D uncertain. Trimming took off 1 base at V and 5 bases at J, with 3 bases between the two ends. Looked up from germline, CDR1 is SGHTA and CDR2 is FQGNSA. The CDR3 extends over 13 amino acids. The CDR3 sequence is CASSLGHNSPLHF. As DNA, the CDR3 is TGTGCCAGCAGCTTAGGGCATAATTCACCCCTCCACTTT.

The rearrangement joins TRBV29-1 to TRBJ2-7, with 15 nucleotides matching TRBD2. Germline assignment: CDR1 SQVTM and CDR2 ANQGSEA. The CDR3 length is 17 residues. With V trimmed by 5 bases and J by 0 bases, 8 bases remained unmatched. Here the CDR3 DNA reads TGCAGCGTTAGGACTAGCGGGGGGGACAGGAGCTCCTACGAGCAGTACTTC. This encodes CSVRTSGGDRSSYEQYF.

The chain carries TRBV28 and TRBJ2-1, with 9 positions matching TRBD1. Trimming at V came to 6 bases and at J to 4 bases, leaving 4 bases not matched to a gene. Germline V lookup: CDR1 MDHEN, CDR2 SYDVKM. CDR3 length: 14 amino acids. Written as DNA, the CDR3 is TGTGCCAGCAGACCGGGACAGGGATACAATGAGCAGTTCTTC. Translating it yields CASRPGQGYNEQFF.

The genes are TRBV19 and TRBJ2-7; tentative D call: TRBD1 (6 bases). Germline lookup yields CDR1 LNHDA and CDR2 SQIVND (reference sequence). The CDR3 spans 14 residues. Trimming removed 5 bases from V and 7 bases from J, with 18 bases in between. CDR3 loop: CASSPAGAPGEQYF. CDR3 in DNA: TGTGCCAGTAGTCCAGCAGGGGCACCGGGTGAGCAGTACTTC. The whole variable domain, filled in from reference TRBV19 and TRBJ2-7, reads DGGITQSPKYLFRKEGQNVTLSCEQNLNHDAMYWYRQDPGQGLRLIYYSQIVNDFQKGDIAEGYSVSREKKESFPLTVTSAQKNPTAFYLCASSPAGAPGEQYFGPGTRLTVT.

Comments on this clone: The junction departs from the called germline gene at one end, perhaps through a read error. The V and J genes are TRBV25-1 and TRBJ1-1; TRBD1 might be the D (5 bases). CDR3 size: 13 residues. Looked up from germline, CDR1 is MGHDK and CDR2 is SYGVNS. The CDR3 sequence: CASSIGQGTEAFF. CDR3 sequence (DNA): TGTGCCAGCAGTATCGGGCAGGGCACTGAAGCCTTCTTT.

The rearrangement links TRBV2 to TRBJ1-6; 7 nucleotides match TRBD1. The CDR3 totals 16 residues. With 2 bases clipped from V and 9 bases from J, the junction kept 10 bases outside the gene matches. CDR1 SNHLY and CDR2 FYNNEI come from the germline V gene. Here the CDR3 DNA reads TGTGCCAGCAGTGAACAACAGGGGCAGTTAAGTTCACCCCTCCACTTT. The encoded protein is CASSEQQGQLSSPLHF.

This rearrangement joins TRBV5-6 to TRBJ1-6; 8 bases are a match to TRBD1. This CDR3 has 14 residues. From germline, CDR1 is SGHDT and CDR2 YYEEEE. After removal of 4 bases from V and 9 bases from J, the junction contained 6 bases not matched to a gene. CDR3 residues: CASSPTGGASPLHF. As DNA, the CDR3 is TGTGCCAGCAGCCCCACAGGGGGAGCTTCACCCCTCCACTTT. The full variable domain, its missing parts supplied by reference TRBV5-6 and TRBJ1-6, is DAGVTQSPTHLIKTRGQQVTLRCSPKSGHDTVSWYQQALGQGPQFIFQYYEEEERQRGNFPDRFSGHQFPNYSSELNVNALLLGDSALYLCASSPTGGASPLHFGNGTRLTVT.

This chain connects TRBV19 to TRBJ1-2; D ambiguous. The V end lost 3 bases, the J end lost 8 bases, and 13 bases lay between the germline ends. The CDR3 is 13 amino acids. Germline V CDR1 and CDR2: LNHDA, SQIVND (reference sequence). Here the CDR3 reads CASSITPQWGYTF. The CDR3 DNA is TGTGCCAGTAGTATCACCCCCCAGTGGGGCTACACCTTC.

V usage is TRBV30 and J usage is TRBJ1-1, with a weak D call TRBD1 (6 bases). Trimming took 0 bases from V and 0 from J, leaving 11 bases between them. Germline V lookup: CDR1 GTSNPN, CDR2 SVGIG (reference sequence). CDR3 length: 15 residues. CDR3: CAWSVLGTMNTEAFF. The CDR3 DNA is TGTGCCTGGAGTGTATTAGGGACAATGAACACTGAAGCTTTCTTT.

The CDR3 sequence is CASSQAPSGGLYEQFF. The DNA of the CDR3 is TGTGCCAGCAGCCAAGCTCCTAGCGGGGGGTTGTATGAGCAGTTCTTC. The chain employs TRBV3-1 (or the pseudogene TRBV3-2) and TRBJ2-1; 11 bases agree with TRBD2. This CDR3 has 16 residues. The V gene end was trimmed by 1 base and the J gene end by 8 bases; junction bases not matched to a gene: 7. CDR1 is LGHDT, CDR2 YNNKEL, per germline (reference sequence).

V gene TRBV6-5 combines with J gene TRBJ1-1, with D possibly TRBD1 on 6 matching bases. The CDR3 is 14 residues long. The germline V gene encodes CDR1 MNHEY and CDR2 SVGAGI. Trimming pared 7 bases from V and 1 base from J, leaving 13 bases between. CDR3: CASTLYRENTEAFF. CDR3 nucleotide sequence: TGTGCCAGCACGTTATACAGGGAGAACACTGAAGCTTTCTTT.

This chain connects TRBV7-5 to TRBJ1-3; the D call of TRBD1 is as the table states it, not checked on the DNA. TRBV7-5 is given as a pseudogene. The CDR3 sequence is 16 residues long. The CDR3 nucleotides are TGTGCCAGAAGCGTTGACAGGGGGCTGGCTGGAAACACCATATATTTT. The encoded protein is CARSVDRGLAGNTIYF.

The chain couples TRBV5-4 to TRBJ2-7; 7 bases map to TRBD2. This CDR3 is built from 16 residues. Germline values: CDR1 SGHNT, CDR2 YYREEE (reference sequence). Trimming cost V 4 bases and J 4 bases; bases outside gene matches: 14. CDR3 nucleotides: TGTGCCAGCAGCCCTGAGGCTGGCGGGGGAAAGTACGAGCAGTACTTC. Residues: CASSPEAGGGKYEQYF. The entire variable domain, with the rest obtained from reference TRBV5-4 and TRBJ2-7, is as follows: ETGVTQSPTHLIKTRGQQVTLRCSSQSGHNTVSWYQQALGQGPQFIFQYYREEENGRGNFPPRFSGLQFPNYSSELNVNALELDDSALYLCASSPEAGGGKYEQYFGPGTRLTVT.

The V and J genes are TRBV30 and TRBJ1-1; TRBD1 agrees at 10 bases. The germline V gene has CDR1 GTSNPN and CDR2 SVGIG (reference sequence). This CDR3 has 18 residues. Trimming cost V 2 bases and J 1 base; bases outside gene matches: 13. CDR3 sequence reads: CAWSKEGTGVFWNTEAFF. CDR3 sequence (DNA): TGTGCCTGGAGTAAGGAAGGGACAGGGGTTTTTTGGAACACTGAAGCTTTCTTT.

The J gene is TRBJ2-3, the V gene TRBV30; no clear D. The CDR3 is made up of 15 amino acids. CDR1 and CDR2 (germline): GTSNPN, SVGIG (reference sequence). V was pared by 1 base and J by 4 bases, with 15 bases between. CDR3 bases: TGTGCCTGGAGTGCCTTTGGAGTTAGTCCAGATACGCAGTATTTT. It specifies CAWSAFGVSPDTQYF.